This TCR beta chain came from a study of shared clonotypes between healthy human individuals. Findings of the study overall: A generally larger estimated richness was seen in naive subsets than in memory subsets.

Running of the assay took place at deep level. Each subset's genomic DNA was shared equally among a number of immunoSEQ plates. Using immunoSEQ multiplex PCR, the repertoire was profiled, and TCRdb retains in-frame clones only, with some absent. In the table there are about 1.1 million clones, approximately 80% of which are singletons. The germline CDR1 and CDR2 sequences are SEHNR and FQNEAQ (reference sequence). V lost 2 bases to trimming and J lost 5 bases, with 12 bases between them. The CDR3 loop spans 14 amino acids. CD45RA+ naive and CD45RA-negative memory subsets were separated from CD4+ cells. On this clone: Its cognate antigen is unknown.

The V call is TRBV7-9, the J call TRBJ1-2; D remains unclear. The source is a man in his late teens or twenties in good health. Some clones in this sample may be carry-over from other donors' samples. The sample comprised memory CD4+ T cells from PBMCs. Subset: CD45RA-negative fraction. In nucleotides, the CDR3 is TGTGCCAGCAGCTTAATTGGCTTCGAGTATGGCTACACCTTC. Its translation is CASSLIGFEYGYTF.